The entry that follows covers one T cell receptor (beta chain) sequence. This record comes from a study of control samples from healthy donors and cancer patients. TCRdb's copy holds only in-frame clones and misses some; the assay was immunoSEQ multiplex PCR. This repertoire shows about 120,000 clones, 87% found once; its top ten account for about 12%. Trimming cost V 4 bases and J 3 bases, with 9 bases left between them. The germline gives CDR1 SQVTM, CDR2 ANQGSEA. The length of the CDR3 is 12 residues. The chain carries TRBV29-1 and TRBJ1-2; the D gene is possibly TRBD1 (6 bases). What was sequenced was blood. The TCR sequence derives from a man aged 30-40 years in good health. The CDR3 sequence is CSVASGDYGYTF. The CDR3 nucleotides are TGCAGCGTTGCCTCAGGGGACTATGGCTACACCTTC. Using reference TRBV29-1 and TRBJ1-2 for the parts outside the CDR3, the full variable domain is SAVISQKPSRDICQRGTSLTIQCQVDSQVTMMFWYRQQPGQSLTLIATANQGSEATYESGFVIDKFPISRPNLTFSTLTVSNMSPEDSSIYLCSVASGDYGYTFGSGTRLTVV.